This is a list of T cell receptor beta chains from one sample in a study of Graves' ophthalmopathy and Graves' hyperthyroidism. From the multiplex PCR reads, TCRdb called clonotypes with MiXCR, one entry per CDR3 protein. The data contain a few hundred thousand distinct CDR3 sequences, approximately 20% of them singletons. Specimen: peripheral blood. These receptors all stem from a woman between 18 and 29 years old with Graves' ophthalmopathy. Both conserved end residues are part of each CDR3. The D gene is left open where the match is weak. The size entry is marked missing in some rows and otherwise reads once, few, many or a size class.

V	size	J	D	DNA	CDR3
TRBV5-1	many	TRBJ1-1	NA	TGCGCCAGCAGCTTGCCCCGGGACACGATCCTTCGAGTTGAAGCTTTCTTT	CASSLPRDTILRVEAFF
TRBV6-2/TRBV6-3	NA	TRBJ1-1	NA	TGTGCCAGCAGTTACCCAATGGGTGTGGGCACTGAAGCTTTCTTT	CASSYPMGVGTEAFF
TRBV19	many	TRBJ1-6	TRBD1	TGTGCCAGTAGTGCGACAGGGGGTATCAATTCACCCCTCCACTTT	CASSATGGINSPLHF
TRBV24-1	many	TRBJ2-2	NA	TGTGCCACCAAGGACGGGATGAACACCGGGGAGCTGTTTTTT	CATKDGMNTGELFF
TRBV3-1	few	TRBJ2-7	TRBD2	TGTGCCAGCAGCCCACGTACCGGGGGGGAGCAGTACTTC	CASSPRTGGEQYF
TRBV5-5	many	TRBJ1-6	TRBD1	TGTGCCAGCAGCGGGAACAGGGGTAGAGTCACTGCTTCACCCCTCCACTTT	CASSGNRGRVTASPLHF
TRBV6-2/TRBV6-3	many	TRBJ2-7	TRBD2	TGTGCCAGCAGCGAACTAGCGGGAGTCCCTTACGAGCAGTACTTC	CASSELAGVPYEQYF
TRBV20-1	many	TRBJ1-1	NA	TGCAGTGCTCCACAATGGAACACTGAAGCTTTCTTT	CSAPQWNTEAFF
TRBV5-1	many	TRBJ1-1	TRBD1	TGCGCCAGCAGCTTTGAGGGGGCCACGAACACTGAAGCTTTCTTT	CASSFEGATNTEAFF
TRBV7-2	many	TRBJ2-6	NA	TGTGCCAGCAGACCCAGACCTTCTGGGGCCAACGTCCTGACTTTC	CASRPRPSGANVLTF
TRBV20-1	NA	TRBJ1-1	NA	TGCAGTGCTAGAAACACAGGGAACACTGAAGCTTTCTTT	CSARNTGNTEAFF
TRBV12-3/TRBV12-4	few	TRBJ2-5	TRBD1	TGTGCCAGCAGTGCCACAGGGGGGAAAGAGACCCAGTACTTC	CASSATGGKETQYF
TRBV20-1	many	TRBJ2-4	TRBD1	TGCAGTGCTGGATCCGGGACAGGGAAAAACATTCAGTACTTC	CSAGSGTGKNIQYF
TRBV28	many	TRBJ2-7	NA	TGTGCCAGCAGTTCCTCATTCCTCAGGGGTGAGCAGTACTTC	CASSSSFLRGEQYF
TRBV25-1	many	TRBJ1-3	NA	TGTGCCAGCAGCCGGGGGGAGGGCTCTGGAAACACCATATATTTT	CASSRGEGSGNTIYF
TRBV6-5	many	TRBJ2-7	TRBD2	TGTGCCAGCAGTTACCAGGGACTAGCGGGAGGCCGCTCCTACGAGCAGTACTTC	CASSYQGLAGGRSYEQYF
TRBV7-2	many	TRBJ2-7	TRBD2	TGTACCAGCAGTCGATCGGCGACTAGCGACTCCTACGAGCAGTACTTC	CTSSRSATSDSYEQYF